This passage covers 3 T cell receptor beta chains from one sample sequenced in a study of cytomegalovirus exposure and HLA in healthy donors. Primers: 60 Vbeta forward and 13 Jbeta reverse. The table came from immunoSEQ multiplex PCR; TCRdb's copy has only in-frame clones and leaves some out. The repertoire holds 150,000 to 200,000 clones, with approximately 80% as singletons. Material: PBMCs. These receptors all come from a woman between 45 and 65 years old in good health and CMV-seronegative.

The chain is built from TRBV7-2 and TRBJ2-1; 8 bases agree with TRBD1. Germline-derived CDR1 and CDR2 are SGHTA and FQGNSA. The CDR3 contains 15 residues. J gave up 2 bases and V 5 bases, and 5 bases lay outside the gene matches. The CDR3 loop is CASSLPGQAYNEQFF. The DNA for the CDR3 is TGTGCCAGCAGCCTGCCGGGACAGGCCTACAATGAGCAGTTCTTC.

The J gene is TRBJ2-5, the V gene TRBV6-1; 10 nucleotides align to TRBD1. CDR1 is MNHNS, CDR2 SASEGT, per germline. With V trimmed by 2 bases and J by 5 bases, 8 bases remained unmatched. The CDR3 covers 16 residues. CDR3 DNA: TGTGCCAGCAGTGAACAACCGGGACAGGGGTGGGAGACCCAGTACTTC. Residues: CASSEQPGQGWETQYF.

The gene calls are TRBV28 and TRBJ1-1; 9 nucleotides match TRBD1. The CDR3 sequence is 16 residues long. Germline V gene data show CDR1 as MDHEN and CDR2 as SYDVKM. J was trimmed by 0 bases and V by 4 bases; bases with no gene match: 6. CDR3 bases: TGTGCCAGCAGTTCCCCTTACAGGGGGCTGAACACTGAAGCTTTCTTT. Protein sequence: CASSSPYRGLNTEAFF.